The following is a TCR beta chain sequence with its context. Its antigen specificity is not known. Libraries were constructed by 5' RACE. For each TCR library, 3,000 to 3,500 ng of total RNA was used. For each sample, cDNA synthesis with SMARTScribe reverse transcriptase was split into eight separate reactions. During cDNA synthesis, template switching was used to introduce unique molecular identifiers that contained a 6-nucleotide sample barcode. TCRalpha and TCRbeta cDNA was amplified in two nested PCRs of approximately 17 and 9 cycles, and bead purification was carried out after each PCR. Before amplification, cDNA was treated with uracil DNA-glycosylase and purified using the QIAquick PCR purification kit. The second PCR added Illumina TruSeq-compatible adapters along with sample-specific barcodes. Library quality and concentration were checked on TapeStation and Qubit, and libraries were pooled at 4.5 to 5.5 ng each. Sequencing of pooled libraries was carried out on an Illumina HiSeq2500 single-index Rapid Run using 2 x 100 bp reads and custom sequencing primers. Per the original workflow: PCR and sequencing errors were corrected by UMI-based consensus assembly using MiGEC version 1.2.6. MiXCR version 2.1.1 handled V(D)J alignment, clonotype assembly and CDR3 extraction. Normalisation of gene usage, clonotype sharing and MAIT/NKT TCR abundance was achieved by analysing the top 1000, 10 000 and 20 000 clonotypes per sample. Diversity was computed as the inverse Simpson index with the vegan R package after downsampling to 27 000 UMIs. Paired Mann-Whitney U tests were applied to discordant twin pairs, and Benjamini-Hochberg correction was used for multiple testing. TCRdb reprocessed the reads; each CDR3 protein sequence makes one entry, and DNA is unavailable. For this entry, the V and J calls and clone size follow TCRdb and not the study's own pipeline. This sample's records show over 130,000 distinct CDR3 sequences. 2.4% of the sample goes to the ten largest clones.

From each donor, a roughly 2.5 ml peripheral blood sample was drawn into PAXgene tubes and stored at -80 degrees C. Total RNA was isolated from whole blood with the PAXgene blood miRNA kit on an automated QIAcube, without T cell sorting. Peripheral blood from monozygotic twin pairs, either concordant or discordant for inflammatory bowel disease, underwent deep TCRalpha and TCRbeta repertoire profiling that used unique molecular barcoding. For every twin pair, smoking habits were documented, and each individual was categorised as a current, former or never smoker. Including cysteine and phenylalanine, the CDR3 has 13 amino acids. The record lacks a DNA sequence. The germline V gene specifies SGHTA as CDR1 and FQGNSA as CDR2. These data originate in a study of monozygotic twins with inflammatory bowel disease (dated by TCRdb to 2018 to 2020). As for the study more broadly: In total, approximately 28 monozygotic twin pairs made up the full study: 19 Danish pairs, all IBD-discordant, plus nine German pairs, of which four were IBD-concordant and five were IBD-discordant. Disease-associated traits were sought mainly through comparisons between IBD patients and their genetically identical healthy co-twins within discordant pairs. Each individual had, on average, about 151 000 unique TCRalpha sequences and 181 000 unique TCRbeta sequences available for analysis. What the work shows at the level of the full study, not this receptor alone: The results gave no support for a single strong signal or clonotype linked to IBD. Concordant and discordant twins showed no difference in repertoire similarity, possibly because of limited statistical power. IBD patients shared fewer clonotypes with other individuals than healthy twins did, most markedly in patients showing signs of disease activity. IBD patients had lower TCRbeta repertoire diversity, measured by the inverse Simpson index, than their healthy co-twins. Differing immunosuppressive treatments among patients may have added background noise and inter-individual variability to the repertoires. Different T cell subtypes could not be distinguished in the analysis.

Material: blood. The chain was built from TRBV7-2 and TRBJ2-7; TCRdb's D call of TRBD1 is untestable without DNA. This clonotype was sampled from a human donor with ulcerative colitis or Crohn's disease, or a healthy co-twin of an affected twin (not recorded which). The CDR3 reads CASSPPGSYEQYF.